This T cell receptor (beta chain) appears in the sequencing data of a study of shared clonotypes between healthy human individuals. Across the study: Per donor, three plates held CD4 naive cells, three held CD4 memory, two held CD8 naive and one held CD8 memory.

Every immunoSEQ plate was one replicate of a subset's evenly spread DNA. Generated by immunoSEQ multiplex PCR, the TCRdb table keeps only in-frame clones and is missing some. The data show about 2 million clones, just under 95% seen once. This clone was detected once. Its specificity is unknown. Germline V gives CDR1 WSHSY, CDR2 SAAADI. This CDR3 has 13 residues. The ends were cut back, 3 bases at V and 0 bases at J, with 6 bases in the middle. General observations from the study: The rarefaction results pointed to incomplete sorted-subset sequencing despite large depth.

CD45RO-negative, CCR7-positively selected cells formed the naive CD8 fraction, excluding terminally differentiated effector memory CD45RA+ cells. Sequenced material: naive CD8+ T cells sorted from blood. This receptor was obtained from a man aged 18 to 29 in good health. The chain is built from TRBV10-2 and TRBJ2-7; unclear D gene. CDR3 DNA: TGCGCCAGCAGTGAAAGTAGCTCCTACGAGCAGTACTTC. Its protein is CASSESSSYEQYF.